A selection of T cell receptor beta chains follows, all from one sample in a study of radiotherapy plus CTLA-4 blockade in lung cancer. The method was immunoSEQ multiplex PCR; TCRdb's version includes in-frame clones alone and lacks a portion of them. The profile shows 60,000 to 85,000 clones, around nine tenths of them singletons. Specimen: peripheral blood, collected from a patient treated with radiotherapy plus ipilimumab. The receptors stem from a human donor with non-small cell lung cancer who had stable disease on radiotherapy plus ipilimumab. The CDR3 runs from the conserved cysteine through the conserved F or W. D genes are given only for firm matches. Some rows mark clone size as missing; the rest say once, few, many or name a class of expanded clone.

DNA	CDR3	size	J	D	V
TGTGCCAGCCGATCTCCGGGACAGGGGATCCAAGAGACCCAGTACTTC	CASRSPGQGIQETQYF	few	TRBJ2-5	TRBD1	TRBV11-2
TGTGCCAGCAGGGACCCCCTTCGGCCCCAGCATTTT	CASRDPLRPQHF	NA	TRBJ1-5	NA	TRBV6-1
TGTGCCAGCAGCTTAGTAGCTAGCGGGGGGGTTAGCACAGATACGCAGTATTTT	CASSLVASGGVSTDTQYF	NA	TRBJ2-3	TRBD2	TRBV7-2
TGTGCCAGCCACCGGGACAGAAACAACTATGGCTACACCTTC	CASHRDRNNYGYTF	NA	TRBJ1-2	TRBD1	TRBV19
TGTGCCAGCAGCTTAGCGGTCTCCTACGAGCAGTACTTC	CASSLAVSYEQYF	few	TRBJ2-7	NA	TRBV7-6
TGTGCCAGCACGACTAGCGGTTTAGGAAATGAGCAGTTCTTC	CASTTSGLGNEQFF	NA	TRBJ2-1	TRBD2	TRBV9
TGTGCCAGCAGTACTCCGACTGGATATAATTCACCCCTCCACTTT	CASSTPTGYNSPLHF	few	TRBJ1-6	NA	TRBV27
TGTGCCAGCAATAGTGGCTATAATTCACCCCTCCACTTT	CASNSGYNSPLHF	NA	TRBJ1-6	NA	TRBV2
TGCAGCGTCACGATGGACAGGGCTAATCAGCCCCAGCATTTT	CSVTMDRANQPQHF	NA	TRBJ1-5	TRBD1	TRBV29-1
TGTGCCAGCAGTGCCCCAGCGGGGAGAGAGACCCAGTACTTC	CASSAPAGRETQYF	NA	TRBJ2-5	TRBD2	TRBV6-1
TGTGCCAGCAGCTCCCGGGGAGGCCTCTCTGGAAACACCATATATTTT	CASSSRGGLSGNTIYF	few	TRBJ1-3	NA	TRBV5-8
TGTGCCAGCAGCCTAGAAGACTATGGCTACACCTTC	CASSLEDYGYTF	NA	TRBJ1-2	NA	TRBV5-5
TGCGCCAGCACAAGGACTAGCGGGAATGAGCAGTTCTTC	CASTRTSGNEQFF	NA	TRBJ2-1	TRBD2	TRBV10-2
TGTGCCAGCAGCTTAACGGGACTGAATGAGCAGTTCTTC	CASSLTGLNEQFF	NA	TRBJ2-1	NA	TRBV7-3
TGTGCCAGCAGCCAGGCCGGGACTAGCGGGGGCACAGATACGCAGTATTTT	CASSQAGTSGGTDTQYF	once	TRBJ2-3	TRBD2	TRBV7-2